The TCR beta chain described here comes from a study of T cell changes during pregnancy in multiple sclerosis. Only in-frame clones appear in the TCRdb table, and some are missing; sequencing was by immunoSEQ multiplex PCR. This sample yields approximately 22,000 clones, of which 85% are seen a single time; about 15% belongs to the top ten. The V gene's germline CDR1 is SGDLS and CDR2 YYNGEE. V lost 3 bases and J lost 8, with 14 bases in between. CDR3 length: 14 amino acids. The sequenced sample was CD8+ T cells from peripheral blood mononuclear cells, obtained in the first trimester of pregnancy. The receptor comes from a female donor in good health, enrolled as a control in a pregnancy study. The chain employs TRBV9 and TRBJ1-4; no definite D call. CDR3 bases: TGTGCCAGCAGCGCCGGACGAGGAGGGGAAAAACTGTTTTTT. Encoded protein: CASSAGRGGEKLFF.